Listed here are 21 T cell receptor beta chains from one sample, sequenced in a study of blood T cells in healthy people across ages. PCR was performed a second time for roughly 7 to 12 cycles using a sample-barcoded 5' primer and a J-beta primer mix. TCRdb re-called the 5' RACE reads through MiXCR, storing one row per CDR3 protein. Among about 640,000 distinct CDR3 sequences listed, about 54% were seen once. Sequenced: blood. The receptors here all came from a man aged 55 to 70 in good health.

The rearrangement joins TRBV28 to TRBJ2-5; a weak D match, TRBD1 (5 bases). V was trimmed by 6 bases and J by 4 bases, leaving 9 bases between them. Germline CDR1 reads MDHEN; CDR2 reads SYDVKM. The CDR3 runs 12 residues. The CDR3 loop reads CASRQGLETQYF. The CDR3 region has the DNA TGTGCCAGCAGGCAGGGCCTAGAGACCCAGTACTTC.

The CDR3 nucleotides read TGTGCCAGCAGCTTCGGGACTGTGATAGATACGCAGTATTTT. Amino acid sequence: CASSFGTVIDTQYF. The chain links TRBV5-6 to TRBJ2-3; D possibly corresponds to TRBD2 (6 bases). This CDR3 comprises 14 residues. Germline CDR1 is SGHDT and CDR2 is YYEEEE. Trimming took off 2 bases at V and 5 bases at J, with 12 bases between the two ends.

This chain links TRBV2 with TRBJ1-2, with D perhaps matching TRBD1 (6 bases). CDR1 and CDR2 from the germline V gene are SNHLY and FYNNEI. V was shortened by 1 base and J by 4 bases, with 13 bases between the two germline ends. The CDR3 is 15 residues long. Written as DNA, the CDR3 is TGTGCCAGCAGTGAAGGCAGGGGAATACTCTATGGCTACACCTTC. It encodes CASSEGRGILYGYTF.

The chain joins TRBV10-3 to TRBJ2-7; D assignment may be TRBD1 or TRBD2 (6 bases each). Trimming left V 3 bases short and J 3 bases short, with 12 bases between. The CDR3 sequence is 14 residues long. Germline V CDR1 and CDR2: ENHRY, SYGVKD. In nucleotides, the CDR3 is TGTGCCATCAGTGAAGGAGGGGGATACTACGAGCAGTACTTC. This sequence encodes CAISEGGGYYEQYF.

The V gene is TRBV4-2, the J gene TRBJ2-4; 8 bases map to TRBD1. The assigned J gene may be wrong: the sequence end matches TRBJ2-7 better. The CDR3 spans 16 residues. Germline V gene sequence: CDR1 LGHNA, CDR2 YNFKEQ. CDR3 protein: CASSQPGTGPPYEQYF. For the CDR3, the DNA is TGTGCCAGCAGCCAGCCCGGGACAGGACCCCCCTACGAGCAGTACTTC.

Only a few counts were recorded for this clonotype. The chain employs TRBV2 and TRBJ2-7, with D maybe TRBD1 (5 bases). This CDR3 contains 13 residues. The germline V gene has CDR1 SNHLY and CDR2 FYNNEI. V lost 7 bases and J 0 bases, leaving 10 bases between the germline ends. For the CDR3, the DNA is TGTGCCAGCAACACCAGGGTCTCCTACGAGCAGTACTTC. Translated: CASNTRVSYEQYF.

V and J are TRBV5-5 and TRBJ1-4; no definite D call. CDR1 SGHKS and CDR2 YYEKEE come from the germline V gene (reference sequence). The V end lost 7 bases, the J end lost 4 bases, and 11 bases lay between the germline ends. The CDR3 is 13 residues long. The CDR3 DNA reads as TGTGCCAGCGCTCGAGGCAGTAATGAAAAACTGTTTTTT. It codes for CASARGSNEKLFF. Combining the CDR3 with reference TRBV5-5 and TRBJ1-4 gives the whole variable domain DAGVTQSPTHLIKTRGQQVTLRCSPISGHKSVSWYQQVLGQGPQFIFQYYEKEERGRGNFPDRFSARQFPNYSSELNVNALLLGDSALYLCASARGSNEKLFFGSGTQLSVL.

The rearrangement links TRBV5-1 to TRBJ2-3, with 12 bases identical to TRBD2. The CDR3 is 15 amino acids. Germline V gives CDR1 SGHRS, CDR2 YFSETQ. V was clipped by 0 bases and J by 4 bases; unmatched bases: 0. CDR3 coding DNA: TGCGCCAGCAGCTTGGGACTAGCGGGAGCAGATACGCAGTATTTT. Its translation is CASSLGLAGADTQYF.

The J gene is TRBJ1-2, the V gene TRBV19; 8 nucleotides agree with TRBD1. V lost 3 bases, J lost 4 bases, and 4 bases stayed unmatched. The CDR3 spans 14 residues. CDR1 and CDR2 from the germline V gene are LNHDA and SQIVND (reference sequence). In nucleotides, the CDR3 is TGTGCCAGTAGTATGGACAGGGAAACCTATGGCTACACCTTC. Residues: CASSMDRETYGYTF.

A few counts support this clonotype. The chain combines TRBV12-3 or TRBV12-4 with TRBJ2-3; 11 bases agree with TRBD2. Unmatched junction bases numbered 10, after V lost 5 bases and J lost 12 bases. This CDR3 is 14 amino acids long. CDR3 in DNA: TGTGCCAGCAGTAATAGCGGGGGGGCCGTATTTCAGTATTTT. This translates into CASSNSGGAVFQYF.

This clonotype occurred a few times. J is TRBJ2-5 and V is TRBV4-1; weak D call: TRBD1 (5 bases). The CDR3 loop spans 14 amino acids. Germline lookup yields CDR1 MGHRA and CDR2 YSYEKL. V was trimmed by 0 bases and J by 3 bases, leaving 8 bases between them. The CDR3 DNA follows: TGCGCCAGCAGCCAAGAGGGGCTCGAAGAGACCCAGTACTTC. Its protein is CASSQEGLEETQYF.

The V call is TRBV7-2, the J call TRBJ2-1; TRBD2 matches at 12 bases. Germline CDR1 reads SGHTA; CDR2 reads FQGNSA. The CDR3 totals 14 residues. The V segment lost 4 bases and the J segment 9 bases; nucleotides outside the gene matches: 4. This CDR3 is CASSSSGGAFEQFF. The CDR3 DNA reads TGTGCCAGCAGCTCTAGCGGGGGGGCCTTTGAGCAGTTCTTC.

This chain joins TRBV10-3 and TRBJ1-1, with D tentatively TRBD1 (5 bases). Trimming removed 8 bases from V and 0 bases from J, with 25 bases in between. There are 18 residues in the CDR3. Germline V gene lookup returns CDR1 ENHRY and CDR2 SYGVKD. The DNA of the CDR3 is TGTGCCATCCAACCTTCAGGAAGGGGTTGGGGGTTGAACACTGAAGCTTTCTTT. It codes for CAIQPSGRGWGLNTEAFF.

V and J are TRBV20-1 and TRBJ2-7; D is unclear. The germline V gene encodes CDR1 DFQATT and CDR2 SNEGSKA (reference sequence). Trimming removed 2 bases at V and 2 bases at J, with 10 bases between. The CDR3 runs to 13 residues. CDR3 nucleotides: TGCAGTGCTAGACACGAAGGGACCTACGAGCAGTACTTC. Amino acids: CSARHEGTYEQYF.

The chain has TRBV4-2 and TRBJ1-5; D uncertain. Germline assignment: CDR1 LGHNA and CDR2 YNFKEQ. The CDR3 has 15 residues. The V and J ends lost 0 bases and 3 bases respectively, with 9 bases between them. The CDR3 sequence: CASSQERSFNQPQHF. The CDR3 DNA follows: TGTGCCAGCAGCCAAGAGCGGAGCTTCAATCAGCCCCAGCATTTT.

This clonotype was seen a handful of times. The chain joins TRBV28 to TRBJ2-3; D might be TRBD2 (6 bases). The CDR3 spans 14 residues. Per the germline V gene, CDR1 is MDHEN and CDR2 is SYDVKM. Trimming removed 3 bases at V and 5 bases at J, with 12 bases between. DNA of the CDR3: TGTGCCAGCAGTTTCGGCGGGGCGAGAGATACGCAGTATTTT. This gives the protein CASSFGGARDTQYF.

This clonotype appeared a few times. The rearrangement uses TRBV9 and TRBJ2-7; D remains ambiguous. This CDR3 has 11 residues. V dropped 6 bases and J dropped 4 bases, with 8 bases sitting between them. Germline-derived CDR1 and CDR2 are SGDLS and YYNGEE. The CDR3 reads CASTYLYEQYF. The CDR3, as DNA: TGTGCCAGCACATATTTGTACGAGCAGTACTTC.

The chain links TRBV10-3 to TRBJ2-3, with D possibly called TRBD1 or TRBD2 (5 bases each). V was shortened by 0 bases and J by 1 base, with 5 bases between the two germline ends. Germline assignment: CDR1 ENHRY and CDR2 SYGVKD. CDR3 length equals 14 residues. CDR3 nucleotides: TGTGCCATCAGTGAGTCGGGGGGCACAGATACGCAGTATTTT. Encoded protein: CAISESGGTDTQYF.

This clonotype was seen once. The V and J genes are TRBV6-5 and TRBJ1-4; D ambiguous. The CDR3 runs 11 residues. The V gene's germline CDR1 is MNHEY and CDR2 SVGAGI. V was cut by 6 bases and J by 6 bases, with 5 bases left in between. CDR3 coding DNA: TGTGCCAGCAGAAGGGATGAAAAACTGTTTTTT. Amino acids: CASRRDEKLFF.

The chain employs TRBV6-4 and TRBJ1-6; 8 bases fit TRBD1. The CDR3 runs to 16 residues. Germline assignment: CDR1 MRHNA and CDR2 SNTAGT. V was pared by 6 bases and J by 7 bases, with 11 bases of the junction left unmatched. CDR3 in amino acids: CASREFSGQANSPLHF. CDR3 in DNA: TGTGCCAGCAGAGAATTTTCGGGACAGGCGAATTCACCCCTCCACTTT.

Only one count was recorded for this clonotype. The chain joins TRBV3-1 to TRBJ2-1, with a possible D match to TRBD2 (5 bases). V lost 2 bases to trimming and J lost 0 bases, with 17 bases between them. The CDR3 has 18 amino acids. Germline CDR1 is LGHDT and CDR2 is YNNKEL (reference sequence). DNA of the CDR3: TGTGCCAGCAGCCAACGAACGCCCCAAGCGGACTCCTACAATGAGCAGTTCTTC. Amino acids: CASSQRTPQADSYNEQFF.